In this sample, the clone carrying this T cell receptor beta chain turned up many times. As yet, its antigen is unknown. This specimen comes from a study of Graves' ophthalmopathy and Graves' hyperthyroidism. Whole-study results and caveats: Stable hyperthyroidism and ophthalmopathy were told apart by a 13-signature model, which achieved around 88% sensitivity and approximately 81% specificity. Blood contained most expanded thyroid clonotypes exceeding 0.001 frequency. This model predicted ophthalmopathy progression (sensitivity 70% to 71%, specificity roughly 72%).

RNA transcripts provided the template for amplifying TCR beta CDR3 regions. In the first round, RT-PCR was carried out with HTBI primers, and a multiplex PCR formed the second round. From the multiplex PCR reads, TCRdb called clonotypes with MiXCR, one entry per CDR3 protein. The top ten clones hold around 10% of a sample with over a million distinct CDR3 sequences, 36% of them seen once. The TCR was taken from an adult man with Graves' hyperthyroidism. Material: peripheral blood or thyroid tissue (not recorded which).

CDR3 residues: CASRQGRNQPQHF. Written as DNA, the CDR3 is TGCGCCAGCAGACAGGGGCGCAATCAGCCCCAGCATTTT. This chain joins TRBV5-1 and TRBJ1-5, with 7 bases that match TRBD1. The V and J ends lost 5 bases and 2 bases, in that order; junction bases with no gene match: 1. The length of the CDR3 is 13 residues. The germline CDR1 and CDR2 sequences are SGHRS and YFSETQ.